The T cell receptor beta chain under discussion was sequenced for a study of CD8+ T cells in alopecia areata. Study as a whole: Severity of treated patients was scored by affected scalp percentage.

General study findings and limits: Uncertain still, given a single nonresponder, is whether baseline CD8+ expansion links to response. In blood and scalp, many expanded lesional clones persisted during tofacitinib. For lesional scalp, especially alopecia totalis/universalis, clonality was higher than in normal scalp.

As for this clone: What it binds is unknown.

Following extraction, RNA underwent reverse transcription to cDNA, which served as the sequencing template. Sequencing was performed with immunoSEQ multiplex PCR; in TCRdb, only in-frame clones are kept and a portion is missing. This sample has around 180,000 clones; roughly three fifths occur once, and the top ten carry about 1.3%. As for treatment: oral pan-JAK inhibitor, 5-10 mg twice daily. Germline V gene sequence: CDR1 SNHLY, CDR2 FYNNEI. Trimming pared 7 bases from V and 6 bases from J, leaving 10 bases between. The CDR3 extends over 13 amino acids. This clonotype was sampled from a human donor with alopecia areata. The chain is built from TRBV2 and TRBJ1-6; D is ambiguous. Sequencing was performed on CD4+ T cells sorted from blood, taken at approximately week 50, from a patient treated with tofacitinib. The CDR3 region has the DNA TGTGCCAGCACTACTAGCTTTAATTCACCCCTCCACTTT. It codes for CASTTSFNSPLHF. Combining the CDR3 with reference TRBV2 and TRBJ1-6 gives the whole variable domain EPEVTQTPSHQVTQMGQEVILRCVPISNHLYFYWYRQILGQKVEFLVSFYNNEISEKSEIFDDQFSVERPDGSNFTLKIRSTKLEDSAMYFCASTTSFNSPLHFGNGTRLTVT.